A single sample is the source of the 19 T cell receptor beta chains below, sequenced in a study of persistence of HIV-infected CD4 T cells. This was the immunoSEQ version 4 assay in survey mode. Method: immunoSEQ multiplex PCR; TCRdb's copy keeps in-frame clones and lacks some. In the table there are about 33,000 clones, roughly 87% of which are singletons. Cells were stimulated with CMV-infected fibroblast lysates at 10 ug/mL. Sorted nonresponding memory CD4+ T cells were CD40L-negative, CD69-negative, CD45RO-high. These receptors have no known antigen. The sequenced sample was CD4+ T cells sorted from PBMCs after approximately 20-hour stimulation, obtained from a patient who received antiretroviral therapy. These receptors were taken from an adult woman with HIV who was CMV-seropositive.

V and J are TRBV18 and TRBJ2-2; tentatively, D is TRBD1 or TRBD2 (5 bases each). The CDR3 loop spans 15 amino acids. Germline V gives CDR1 KGHSH, CDR2 LQKENI. The germline V and J ends were trimmed by 1 base and 0 bases, with 6 bases remaining between them. The chain's CDR3 is CASSPRGSNTGELFF. DNA for the CDR3: TGTGCCAGCTCACCACGGGGGTCGAACACCGGGGAGCTGTTTTTT.

This chain links TRBV7-2 with TRBJ2-7, with 7 bases that match TRBD1. V gave up 4 bases and J gave up 1 base; unmatched junction bases: 4. This CDR3 region has 14 residues. Germline CDR1 reads SGHTA; CDR2 reads FQGNSA. CDR3 loop: CASSSPTGSYEQYF. The DNA for the CDR3 is TGTGCCAGCAGCTCCCCGACAGGGTCCTACGAGCAGTACTTC.

The chain recombines TRBV7-8 with TRBJ2-3; D gene unclear. Germline CDR1 and CDR2: SGHVS and FQNEAQ. The V end lost 7 bases, the J end lost 2 bases, and 19 bases lay between the germline ends. The CDR3 length is 16 residues. In DNA, the CDR3 is TGTGCCAGCACAGCAGTGGATACTCCCCTCACAGATACGCAGTATTTT. The encoded protein is CASTAVDTPLTDTQYF. The variable domain in full, completed from reference TRBV7-8 and TRBJ2-3, reads GAGVSQSPRYKVAKRGQDVALRCDPISGHVSLFWYQQALGQGPEFLTYFQNEAQLDKSGLPSDRFFAERPEGSVSTLKIQRTQQEDSAVYLCASTAVDTPLTDTQYFGPGTRLTVL.

CDR3 loop: CASSSDRGLNQPQHF. The CDR3 coding sequence is TGTGCCAGCAGTTCTGACAGGGGCCTCAATCAGCCCCAGCATTTT. The chain employs TRBV5-4 and TRBJ1-5; 8 bases agree with TRBD1. There are 15 residues in the CDR3. The J segment lost 3 bases and the V segment lost 5 bases, leaving 7 bases of the junction unmatched. CDR1 and CDR2 (germline): SGHNT, YYREEE (reference sequence).

This clone was recorded once. This rearrangement joins TRBV7-8 to TRBJ1-2; no definite D call. Germline lookup yields CDR1 SGHVS and CDR2 FQNEAQ. CDR3 length equals 13 residues. V lost 4 bases and J lost 0, with 6 bases in between. CDR3: CASSSDTNYGYTF. The CDR3 DNA reads TGTGCCAGCAGCTCCGATACTAACTATGGCTACACCTTC. The full variable domain, rest sourced from reference TRBV7-8 and TRBJ1-2, is GAGVSQSPRYKVAKRGQDVALRCDPISGHVSLFWYQQALGQGPEFLTYFQNEAQLDKSGLPSDRFFAERPEGSVSTLKIQRTQQEDSAVYLCASSSDTNYGYTFGSGTRLTVV.

The rearrangement joins TRBV5-4 to TRBJ2-3; 7 bases match TRBD2. CDR1 is SGHNT and CDR2 is YYREEE in the germline V gene (reference sequence). The trim removed 7 bases at V and 3 bases at J, leaving 8 bases unmatched. This CDR3 region has 14 residues. The DNA of the CDR3 is TGTGCCAGCGGCTCCGGGGGGTATACAGATACGCAGTATTTT. Translation: CASGSGGYTDTQYF.

The chain carries TRBV6-5 and TRBJ2-5, with D tentatively TRBD2 (5 bases). CDR3 length: 14 residues. Germline assignment: CDR1 MNHEY and CDR2 SVGAGI. CDR3 amino acids: CATDFKRAQETQYF. CDR3 bases: TGTGCTACGGACTTCAAGAGGGCACAAGAGACCCAGTACTTC.

J is TRBJ2-5 and V is TRBV7-9, with TRBD2 identical over 12 bases. With 2 bases clipped from V and 4 bases from J, the junction kept 8 bases outside the gene matches. CDR3 length equals 17 residues. The V gene's germline CDR1 is SEHNR and CDR2 FQNEAQ (reference sequence). The CDR3 reads CASSLRASGGARETQYF. The CDR3 DNA reads TGTGCCAGCAGCTTAAGGGCTAGCGGGGGGGCCAGAGAGACCCAGTACTTC.

The chain recombines TRBV5-1 with TRBJ2-7, with 9 nucleotides matching TRBD1. The CDR3 has 14 residues. Germline CDR1 and CDR2: SGHRS and YFSETQ. V lost 3 bases to trimming and J lost 6 bases; unmatched junction nucleotides: 7. The CDR3 loop is CASSSGTGRGEQYF. The CDR3, as DNA: TGCGCCAGCAGCTCCGGGACAGGGAGGGGCGAGCAGTACTTC.

The genes are TRBV6-5 and TRBJ2-2, with D unresolved. Deletions cut 1 base from V and 2 bases from J, with 5 bases between. Looked up from germline, CDR1 is MNHEY and CDR2 is SVGAGI. This CDR3 is 14 amino acids long. CDR3 nucleotides: TGTGCCAGCAGTTACTTTCAAAACACCGGGGAGCTGTTTTTT. As protein: CASSYFQNTGELFF.

The chain carries TRBV10-3 and TRBJ1-1, with 7 bases identical to TRBD1. This CDR3 comprises 13 residues. Looked up from germline, CDR1 is ENHRY and CDR2 is SYGVKD. V dropped 7 bases and J dropped 2; count of bases not matched to a gene: 4. Here the CDR3 DNA reads TGTGCCATCACAGGACAGGTCAACACTGAAGCTTTCTTT. It encodes CAITGQVNTEAFF.

The chain combines TRBV7-3 with TRBJ1-6, with D unresolved. The CDR3 is 14 amino acids. Trimming took off 3 bases at V and 8 bases at J, with 11 bases between the two ends. CDR1 is SGHTA and CDR2 is FQGTGA in the germline V gene. In nucleotides, the CDR3 is TGTGCCAGCAGCTTCGGCCAGTCTGATTCACCCCTCCACTTT. Its protein product is CASSFGQSDSPLHF.

The chain couples TRBV6-5 to TRBJ1-1, with D perhaps TRBD1 (5 bases). This CDR3 is built from 13 residues. Germline CDR1 and CDR2: MNHEY and SVGAGI. Trimming pared 11 bases from V and 1 base from J, leaving 14 bases between. DNA of the CDR3: TGTGCCGCCGCCTCCGGGGGGAACACTGAAGCTTTCTTT. It specifies CAAASGGNTEAFF.

The V call is TRBV19, the J call TRBJ1-2, with TRBD1 as a possible D gene (6 bases). The CDR3 runs 12 residues. With 5 bases removed from V and 7 bases from J, the gap between germline ends came to 11 bases. Germline CDR1 and CDR2: LNHDA and SQIVND (reference sequence). The CDR3: CASSPRTVGYTF. CDR3 coding DNA: TGTGCCAGTAGTCCCCGGACAGTTGGCTACACCTTC. Filled out from reference TRBV19 and TRBJ1-2, the complete variable domain reads DGGITQSPKYLFRKEGQNVTLSCEQNLNHDAMYWYRQDPGQGLRLIYYSQIVNDFQKGDIAEGYSVSREKKESFPLTVTSAQKNPTAFYLCASSPRTVGYTFGSGTRLTVV.

The rearrangement uses TRBV10-3 and TRBJ1-2, with 12 bases matching TRBD1. Trimming took 2 bases from V and 2 from J; bases not matched to a gene: 6. The CDR3 runs 17 residues. The germline gives CDR1 ENHRY, CDR2 SYGVKD. The CDR3 reads CAISERGQGAVNYGYTF. The CDR3 DNA reads as TGTGCCATCAGTGAGAGGGGACAGGGGGCGGTGAACTATGGCTACACCTTC.

As to this clone: In the same sample, other DNA sequences code for this CDR3. The chain carries TRBV9 and TRBJ1-1; a possible D gene is TRBD1 (6 bases). The germline CDR1 and CDR2 sequences are SGDLS and YYNGEE. V was shortened by 0 bases and J by 2 bases, with 11 bases between the two germline ends. This CDR3 contains 15 residues. The CDR3 bases are TGTGCCAGCAGCGTAGTATCGGGGGCTAACACTGAAGCTTTCTTT. This encodes CASSVVSGANTEAFF. The complete variable domain, with remaining parts taken from reference TRBV9 and TRBJ1-1, reads DSGVTQTPKHLITATGQRVTLRCSPRSGDLSVYWYQQSLDQGLQFLIQYYNGEERAKGNILERFSAQQFPDLHSELNLSSLELGDSALYFCASSVVSGANTEAFFGQGTRLTVV.

In its sample, this clone was seen a few times. The rearrangement joins TRBV12-5 to TRBJ1-6; 9 positions match TRBD1. CDR1 and CDR2 (germline): LGHNT, FRNRAP. V gave up 5 bases and J gave up 7 bases; unmatched junction bases: 12. The CDR3 is made up of 17 amino acids. The CDR3 protein is CASGLSLDRGKNSPLHF. The CDR3 nucleotides are TGTGCTAGTGGTCTCTCTTTGGACAGGGGAAAGAATTCACCCCTCCACTTT.

The chain combines TRBV19 with TRBJ2-4; 14 nucleotides match TRBD2. Per germline, CDR1 LNHDA and CDR2 SQIVND (reference sequence). V lost 4 bases to trimming and J lost 6 bases; unmatched junction nucleotides: 2. This CDR3 has 15 amino acids. CDR3 sequence reads: CASSTGLAGGNIQYF. CDR3 nucleotides: TGTGCCAGTAGTACCGGACTAGCGGGAGGAAACATTCAGTACTTC.

The table lists this clone with a few counts. The rearrangement uses TRBV7-2 and TRBJ2-7, with a tentative D call TRBD1 (5 bases). Germline CDR1 reads SGHTA; CDR2 reads FQGNSA. The ends were cut back, 5 bases at V and 2 bases at J, with 13 bases in the middle. The CDR3 loop spans 14 amino acids. The DNA for the CDR3 is TGTGCCAGCAGCCCATCCAGGGATACCTACGAGCAGTACTTC. This encodes CASSPSRDTYEQYF.